This T cell receptor beta chain was found in a study of T cells in women clearing cervical HPV infection. With respect to this clone: Its antigen is undetermined. The read terminates 3 residues before the CDR3 end, so the remaining end is supplied by the germline J gene.

Study-wide findings and caveats: Each sample's T-cell count was unknown, possibly confounding richness.

Using immunoSEQ multiplex PCR, the repertoire was profiled, and TCRdb retains in-frame clones only, with some absent. This repertoire comprises tens of thousands of clones; its ten largest clones make up approximately 1.5%. Prevalent HPV16 infections were excluded; only incident single HPV16 infections included. Germline assignment: CDR1 KGHSH and CDR2 LQKENI. This CDR3 has 15 amino acids. Trimming removed 8 bases from V and 1 base from J; junction bases left unmatched: 6. This chain connects TRBV18 to TRBJ1-4; 8 bases are a match to TRBD1. Input material: blood buffy coat. This clonotype was sampled from a woman between 18 and 75 years old with a cervical HPV16 infection that either progressed to CIN3+ or cleared (not recorded which). The sequenced part of the CDR3 DNA is TGTGCCAGCACCGGACAGGGTCAAACTAATGAAAAA. Protein product: CASTGQGQTNEK. The full CDR3 reads CASTGQGQTNEKLFF.